The rows below give T cell receptor beta chains drawn from one sample of a study of blood T cells in healthy people across ages. TCRdb reprocessed the 5' RACE reads with MiXCR, giving one entry per CDR3 protein. This table holds 1.5 million to 1.9 million distinct CDR3 sequences, approximately 39% found once. The specimen sequenced was blood. Receptor source: a woman between 18 and 30 years old in good health. Both conserved end residues are part of each CDR3. The D gene is left open where the match is weak. Clone size is given for some rows only: seen once, a few or many times, or a class if the clone is expanded.

CDR3 DNA,CDR3 protein,clone size,J gene,V gene,D gene
TGTGCCATCAAACAAGTAGATACGCAGTATTTT,CAIKQVDTQYF,-,TRBJ2-3,TRBV10-3,-
TGTGCCAGCAAAAGGGGGGGGGAGAACAATGAGCAGTTCTTC,CASKRGGENNEQFF,few,TRBJ2-1,TRBV7-9,-
TGTGCCAGCAGAACTACAGGGGCCAACGTCCTGACTTTC,CASRTTGANVLTF,few,TRBJ2-6,TRBV6-2/TRBV6-3,-
TGTGCCAGCAGTCCTGGGGGGCAGTTGACCGGGGAGCTGTTTTTT,CASSPGGQLTGELFF,-,TRBJ2-2,TRBV4-2,-
TGCGCCAGCAGCCAAGACGAGGGCCACTTCGGTGAGCAGTTCTTC,CASSQDEGHFGEQFF,-,TRBJ2-1,TRBV4-1,-
TGTGCCAGCCTAAGGCCCGGTAGTTCCTACAATGAGCAGTTCTTC,CASLRPGSSYNEQFF,-,TRBJ2-1,TRBV12-3/TRBV12-4,-
TGTGCCACCAGTGATGCCAGAAAGGCAGATACGCAGTATTTT,CATSDARKADTQYF,-,TRBJ2-3,TRBV24-1,-
TGTGCCAGCAGTTTGGGTAGCGCCCTGGGTGAGCAGTTCTTC,CASSLGSALGEQFF,-,TRBJ2-1,TRBV12-3/TRBV12-4,-
TGTGCCAGCAGTTTGGCTGGCTCCCGATATACGCAGTATTTT,CASSLAGSRYTQYF,many,TRBJ2-3,TRBV12-3/TRBV12-4,-
TGTGCCAGCAGCCAGATGAGCGGGGGAAATGGCTACACCTTC,CASSQMSGGNGYTF,few,TRBJ1-2,TRBV3-1,-
TGTGCCAGCAGCTTAAGGGGACAGAGCTACGAGCAGTACTTC,CASSLRGQSYEQYF,few,TRBJ2-7,TRBV7-9,TRBD1
TGTGCCATCAGTGAGGGGGACCCGGATAGCAATCAGCCCCAGCATTTT,CAISEGDPDSNQPQHF,-,TRBJ1-5,TRBV10-3,-
TGTGCCAGCAGTTACGGTATAGGGCAAGTTGAAAAACTGTTTTTT,CASSYGIGQVEKLFF,-,TRBJ1-4,TRBV6-5,-
TGCGCCAGCGGCTTGGTACTAGCGGGAGTTCGCCCTAGCACAGATACGCAGTATTTT,CASGLVLAGVRPSTDTQYF,-,TRBJ2-3,TRBV5-1,TRBD2
TGTGCCAGCAGTTACAAGGGACAGAGCTCCTATAATTCACCCCTCCACTTT,CASSYKGQSSYNSPLHF,-,TRBJ1-6,TRBV6-5,TRBD1
TGTGCCAGCAGCTTAGCGGGGGACGACACTGAAGCTTTCTTT,CASSLAGDDTEAFF,-,TRBJ1-1,TRBV7-2,-
TGTGCCAGCAGTCTATGGGACAGCCGAGTTAGCACAGATACGCAGTATTTT,CASSLWDSRVSTDTQYF,-,TRBJ2-3,TRBV6-1,TRBD1
TGTGCCAGCAGCTACGCTGAGGATACGCAGTATTTT,CASSYAEDTQYF,-,TRBJ2-3,TRBV13,-
TGTGCCAGCGCGAGAACAGGAGATAATTCACCCCTCCACTTT,CASARTGDNSPLHF,few,TRBJ1-6,TRBV6-2/TRBV6-3,-
TGCAGTGCTACAAGGGCGACAGGGGATCTAGCAACTAATGAAAAACTGTTTTTT,CSATRATGDLATNEKLFF,-,TRBJ1-4,TRBV20-1,TRBD1
TGCAGTGCTAGAGGACCGCTAGGTAACACTGAAGCTTTCTTT,CSARGPLGNTEAFF,few,TRBJ1-1,TRBV20-1,-
TGTGCCAGCAGTTTAGAGGCAGGAAACAATGAGCAGTACTTC,CASSLEAGNNEQYF,-,TRBJ2-5,TRBV12-3/TRBV12-4,-
TGTGCCAGCAGACTACAGACTAGCCGCGACAATGAGCAGTTCTTC,CASRLQTSRDNEQFF,few,TRBJ2-1,TRBV6-2/TRBV6-3,TRBD2
TGTGCCAGCAGTTTGGCCCCCAGGGGCACCGGGGAGCTGTTTTTT,CASSLAPRGTGELFF,-,TRBJ2-2,TRBV7-9,-
TGTGCCTGGAGTTCCTTTACTAGCGGTAACTACGAGCAGTACTTC,CAWSSFTSGNYEQYF,-,TRBJ2-7,TRBV30,TRBD2
TGTGCCAGCAGCCCTCGGGACAGATCCCTCACAGATACGCAGTATTTT,CASSPRDRSLTDTQYF,-,TRBJ2-3,TRBV3-1,TRBD1
TGTGCCAGCAGTCCCCTCACCCGGTCGGGAAACACTGAAGCTTTCTTT,CASSPLTRSGNTEAFF,-,TRBJ1-1,TRBV28,-
TGTGCCAGCAGTCGGGACAGGGGTTATATTTCTGGGGCCAACGTCCTGACTTTC,CASSRDRGYISGANVLTF,few,TRBJ2-6,TRBV28,TRBD1
TGTGCCAGCAGCCCCTCGGGAGGGGAGCAGTACTTC,CASSPSGGEQYF,-,TRBJ2-7,TRBV3-1,TRBD2
TGTGCCAGCAGCCGACTAGCGGGAGTGGGGACGCAGTATTTT,CASSRLAGVGTQYF,few,TRBJ2-3,TRBV7-9,TRBD2
TGCGCCAGCAGCTCCCAACAGGGATCGAGTGGTACTGAAGCTTTCTTT,CASSSQQGSSGTEAFF,-,TRBJ1-1,TRBV5-1,-
TGTGCCACGACGGCACAGGGGGCGCGGAATGAGCAGTACTTC,CATTAQGARNEQYF,-,TRBJ2-5,TRBV10-3,TRBD1
TGTGCCAGCAGTTTGAGTGGACAGGGGGCGCTCGGCTACACCTTC,CASSLSGQGALGYTF,-,TRBJ1-2,TRBV27,TRBD1
TGTGCCATCAGAGGACTTTCCTACAATGAGCAGTACTTC,CAIRGLSYNEQYF,-,TRBJ2-7,TRBV10-3,-
TGTGCCACCAGTGATGCCGGGACAGGGCGCAATCAGCCCCAGCATTTT,CATSDAGTGRNQPQHF,few,TRBJ1-5,TRBV24-1,TRBD1
TGTGCCAGCATCCGAACCGGGACAGGGGGCTCTGGAAACACCATATATTTT,CASIRTGTGGSGNTIYF,-,TRBJ1-3,TRBV6-1,TRBD1
TGTGCCACCAGCAGAGGGACTAGCGGGTGGGTCTATGAGCAGTTCTTC,CATSRGTSGWVYEQFF,few,TRBJ2-1,TRBV15,TRBD2
TGCGCCAGCAGCCTCAAGCCAATAACTAGCGTGGGTTACAATGAGCAGTTCTTC,CASSLKPITSVGYNEQFF,-,TRBJ2-1,TRBV5-1,TRBD2
TGTGCCAGCAGAGGATCGGGACTAGTAAGCTTTACGCAGTATTTT,CASRGSGLVSFTQYF,few,TRBJ2-3,TRBV10-3,TRBD2
TGCAGTGCTCCCCTTATGGGTGAAAAACTGTTTTTT,CSAPLMGEKLFF,few,TRBJ1-4,TRBV20-1,-
TGCGCCAGCAGCCGACAGGGGAGAGGGACTGAAGCTTTCTTT,CASSRQGRGTEAFF,many,TRBJ1-1,TRBV4-1,TRBD1
TGTGCCAGCAGCTACTCCAGGACTAGTGGCTCCAATGAGCAGTTCTTC,CASSYSRTSGSNEQFF,few,TRBJ2-1,TRBV7-2,TRBD2
TGTGCCAGCAGTGTCCTAGTTTGGAATGAGCAGTTCTTC,CASSVLVWNEQFF,once,TRBJ2-1,TRBV10-3,-
TGTGCCAGCTGGGAGCTGACAGTCTTCGCCGGGAACACTGAATCTTTCTTT,CASWELTVFAGNTESFF,-,TRBJ1-1,TRBV13,-
TGCGCCAGCAGCTGGGAAGGACAGCGGGGCAATGAGCAGTTCTTC,CASSWEGQRGNEQFF,-,TRBJ2-1,TRBV5-1,-
TGTGCCAGCAGCCTCCTCTTTCGGGCTAGCACAGATACGCAGTATTTT,CASSLLFRASTDTQYF,few,TRBJ2-3,TRBV7-9,-
TGTGCCAGCAGCTCCGCAGGGCGGGAAGCTTTCTTT,CASSSAGREAFF,many,TRBJ1-1,TRBV7-8,-
TGCAGCGTTGAACCGGGACAGGCGTACCAAGAGACCCAGTACTTC,CSVEPGQAYQETQYF,-,TRBJ2-5,TRBV29-1,TRBD1
TGCAGCGTCAGGGGACTAGCGGATGGCACAGATACGCAGTATTTT,CSVRGLADGTDTQYF,many,TRBJ2-3,TRBV29-1,TRBD2
TGTGCCAGCAGTTTAGCCAGGGGGCTAATCTACGAGCAGTACTTC,CASSLARGLIYEQYF,once,TRBJ2-7,TRBV27,TRBD1
TGTGCCAGCAGCTATGCCCGCCGGGGGCTCAACGACGAGCAGTACTTC,CASSYARRGLNDEQYF,once,TRBJ2-7,TRBV3-1,-